Shown below are 32 T cell receptor beta chains from a single sample sequenced in a study of T cell changes during pregnancy in multiple sclerosis. TCRdb's copy holds only in-frame clones and misses some; the assay was immunoSEQ multiplex PCR. The sample lists more than 40,000 clones; 85% to 95% were seen once. The input for sequencing was CD4+ T cells from peripheral blood mononuclear cells, taken in the third trimester of pregnancy. The origin of the receptors is a female donor with multiple sclerosis, enrolled in a pregnancy study.

This chain links TRBV6-1 with TRBJ2-1; 7 bases map to TRBD1. From germline, CDR1 is MNHNS and CDR2 SASEGT. The CDR3 has 13 residues. The CDR3 here is CATLTGIAGEQFF. DNA of the CDR3: TGTGCGACGCTGACAGGGATAGCAGGTGAGCAGTTCTTC.

This chain links TRBV5-5 with TRBJ2-7, with 7 bases lining up with TRBD1. This CDR3 region has 16 residues. The trim removed 3 bases at V and 0 bases at J, leaving 9 bases unmatched. Germline V gene data show CDR1 as SGHKS and CDR2 as YYEKEE (reference sequence). Here the CDR3 DNA reads TGTGCCAGCAGCTCCAGAGGACAGGCGAGCTCCTACGAGCAGTACTTC. It is translated as CASSSRGQASSYEQYF.

The V gene is TRBV10-1, the J gene TRBJ2-1, with 9 bases fitting TRBD2. Per the germline V gene, CDR1 is WNHNN and CDR2 is SYGVQD (reference sequence). The length of the CDR3 is 14 residues. The J segment lost 8 bases and the V segment lost 8 bases, leaving 10 bases of the junction unmatched. The CDR3 DNA follows: TGCGCCAGCGTTCGGGGACTAGCCGGACATGAGCAGTTCTTC. Translating it yields CASVRGLAGHEQFF.

The chain has TRBV6-6 and TRBJ1-1, with D maybe TRBD1 (5 bases). The CDR3 sequence is 12 residues long. Trimming removed 3 bases at V and 7 bases at J, with 9 bases between. From germline, CDR1 is MNHNY and CDR2 SVGAGI (reference sequence). CDR3 residues: CASSYRRGEAFF. The CDR3 region has the DNA TGTGCCAGCAGTTATCGGAGGGGTGAAGCTTTCTTT.

The chain has TRBV9 and TRBJ2-7, with TRBD2 matching 8 bases. The CDR3 runs 14 residues. The V segment lost 1 base and the J segment 2 bases; nucleotides outside the gene matches: 2. Germline V gene lookup returns CDR1 SGDLS and CDR2 YYNGEE. CDR3: CASSVTSGPYEQYF. As DNA, the CDR3 is TGTGCCAGCAGCGTAACTAGCGGACCCTACGAGCAGTACTTC.

The sample holds one count of this clone. This sequence joins TRBV27 and TRBJ2-7, with 8 bases fitting TRBD2. Germline loops: CDR1 MNHEY, CDR2 SMNVEV (reference sequence). Trimming cost V 9 bases and J 5 bases; bases outside gene matches: 9. CDR3 size: 13 residues. The CDR3 bases are TGTGCCAGGCCGGGAGGGCCCGTCCACGAGCAGTACTTC. It translates to CARPGGPVHEQYF.

The rearrangement joins TRBV9 to TRBJ2-7, with D perhaps TRBD1 (6 bases). Trimming stripped 4 bases from V and 2 bases from J, with 10 bases between. The CDR3 loop spans 13 amino acids. Germline lookup yields CDR1 SGDLS and CDR2 YYNGEE. CDR3 in amino acids: CASSPTGAYEQYF. The CDR3 nucleotides are TGTGCCAGCAGCCCGACAGGAGCCTACGAGCAGTACTTC.

The chain is built from TRBV11-3 and TRBJ2-5; D might be TRBD2 (5 bases). This CDR3 spans 12 amino acids. Looked up from germline, CDR1 is SGHNT and CDR2 is YENEEA. Trimming took off 5 bases at V and 5 bases at J, with 9 bases between the two ends. CDR3 DNA: TGTGCCAGCAGCGGAAGGGAGGAGACCCAGTACTTC. It yields the protein CASSGREETQYF.

This sequence joins TRBV28 and TRBJ1-1; TRBD1 is a possible D gene (5 bases). The V end was cut by 4 bases, the J end by 5 bases, with 14 bases between. Germline CDR1 and CDR2: MDHEN and SYDVKM. The CDR3 is 14 amino acids. The CDR3 DNA reads as TGTGCCAGCAGTTCCCCCGGGGCGGGGACTGAAGCTTTCTTT. It yields the protein CASSSPGAGTEAFF.

V is TRBV5-4 and J is TRBJ2-1; D is unclear. Trimming stripped 0 bases from V and 4 bases from J, with 5 bases between. CDR1 is SGHNT and CDR2 is YYREEE in the germline V gene (reference sequence). The CDR3 spans 13 residues. CDR3 DNA: TGTGCCAGCAGCTTGGAACTGTACAATGAGCAGTTCTTC. This gives the protein CASSLELYNEQFF.

There are a few counts of this clone. V gene TRBV5-6 combines with J gene TRBJ2-7; 11 bases fit TRBD2. The V gene end was trimmed by 4 bases and the J gene end by 3 bases; junction bases not matched to a gene: 12. CDR3 length equals 17 residues. The germline gives CDR1 SGHDT, CDR2 YYEEEE. The CDR3 DNA follows: TGTGCCAGCAGCGTCACCAGGGGGACTAGCGGTATCTACGAGCAGTACTTC. Translation: CASSVTRGTSGIYEQYF.

CDR3 coding DNA: TGTGCCAGCAGCACTGAAGCGGGTGGTGAAACCGGGGAGCTGTTTTTT. It translates to CASSTEAGGETGELFF. The chain carries TRBV7-9 and TRBJ2-2; D may be TRBD2 (6 bases). Trimming shortened V by 5 bases and J by 5 bases, and 18 bases separated the two germline ends. Germline V gene lookup returns CDR1 SEHNR and CDR2 FQNEAQ (reference sequence). The CDR3 extends over 16 amino acids.

This clone was counted a single time. The genes are TRBV2 and TRBJ1-4, with 7 nucleotides matching TRBD1. J lost 5 bases, V lost 6 bases, and 6 bases had no gene match. In germline, CDR1 is SNHLY, CDR2 FYNNEI. The CDR3 spans 14 residues. The CDR3, as DNA: TGTGCCAGCAGGCGGGACAGTTTCAATGAAAAACTGTTTTTT. Its translation is CASRRDSFNEKLFF.

This rearrangement joins TRBV6-6 to TRBJ2-2, with 10 nucleotides matching TRBD1. This CDR3 is built from 16 residues. V shed 6 bases and J 3 bases; nucleotides not matched to a gene: 7. CDR1 and CDR2 (germline): MNHNY, SVGAGI (reference sequence). CDR3 region: CASSPGTGVDTGELFF. The CDR3, as DNA: TGTGCCAGCAGCCCCGGGACAGGGGTGGACACCGGGGAGCTGTTTTTT.

The genes are TRBV6-5 and TRBJ2-1; 7 bases align to TRBD2. The CDR3 consists of 15 residues. V lost 6 bases to trimming and J lost 3 bases; unmatched junction nucleotides: 8. Germline CDR1 is MNHEY and CDR2 is SVGAGI. The DNA of the CDR3 is TGTGCCAGCAGGAAAGGGCTAGCGGACTACAATGAGCAGTTCTTC. This codes for CASRKGLADYNEQFF.

V is TRBV7-9 and J is TRBJ2-1; 8 bases map to TRBD2. The V and J ends lost 5 bases and 8 bases, in that order; junction bases with no gene match: 5. The CDR3 loop spans 13 amino acids. Germline V CDR1 and CDR2: SEHNR, FQNEAQ (reference sequence). In DNA form, the CDR3 reads TGTGCCAGCAGCCCGGGAGGGCCGTATGAGCAGTTCTTC. Its protein is CASSPGGPYEQFF.

The rearrangement joins TRBV4-2 to TRBJ2-1; D might be TRBD1 (6 bases). The V end was cut by 0 bases, the J end by 2 bases, with 11 bases between. There are 16 residues in the CDR3. Germline V lookup: CDR1 LGHNA, CDR2 YNFKEQ. CDR3 region: CASSQEPGTTYNEQFF. CDR3 nucleotide sequence: TGTGCCAGCAGCCAAGAACCCGGGACAACCTACAATGAGCAGTTCTTC.

The chain combines TRBV5-8 with TRBJ2-7; 7 bases agree with TRBD1. Trimming cost V 1 base and J 0 bases; bases outside gene matches: 7. Germline loops: CDR1 SGHTS, CDR2 YDEGEE. The CDR3 has 16 amino acids. The CDR3, as DNA: TGTGCCAGCAGCTTGCCGGGACAGCAGGTCTCCTACGAGCAGTACTTC. It translates to CASSLPGQQVSYEQYF.

The V and J genes are TRBV4-1 and TRBJ2-1, with D possibly TRBD1 on 5 matching bases. The CDR3 is 15 amino acids. V was pared by 0 bases and J by 0 bases, with 6 bases between. Germline values: CDR1 MGHRA, CDR2 YSYEKL. The CDR3, as DNA: TGCGCCAGCAGCCAAGATGACAGCTCCTACAATGAGCAGTTCTTC. This sequence encodes CASSQDDSSYNEQFF.

This chain links TRBV27 with TRBJ2-7, with D tentatively TRBD1 (5 bases). The CDR3 consists of 14 residues. Germline CDR1 is MNHEY and CDR2 is SMNVEV (reference sequence). Trimming shortened V by 6 bases and J by 6 bases, and 18 bases separated the two germline ends. DNA for the CDR3: TGTGCCAGCAGACCCTTCAGGGTGAAGGGCGAGCAGTACTTC. Protein sequence: CASRPFRVKGEQYF.

This chain joins TRBV4-3 and TRBJ2-3, with D maybe TRBD2 (5 bases). CDR3 size: 17 residues. The germline V gene has CDR1 LGHNA and CDR2 YSLEER. The V and J ends lost 0 bases and 1 base respectively, with 14 bases between them. CDR3 DNA: TGCGCCAGCAGCCAAGATGCTTATGGACTTCGCACAGATACGCAGTATTTT. Protein: CASSQDAYGLRTDTQYF.

The genes are TRBV5-6 and TRBJ2-7; TRBD2 aligns across 9 bases. CDR1 is SGHDT, CDR2 YYEEEE, per germline. The ends lost 0 bases at V and 4 bases at J; junction bases unmatched: 5. The CDR3 length is 15 residues. CDR3 bases: TGTGCCAGCAGCTTGGGAGCGGGAGGCGGTTACGAGCAGTACTTC. It encodes CASSLGAGGGYEQYF.

The chain joins TRBV5-1 to TRBJ2-3; 7 bases align to TRBD2. J lost 8 bases, V lost 1 base, and 13 bases had no gene match. The germline V gene encodes CDR1 SGHRS and CDR2 YFSETQ. The CDR3 runs 16 residues. CDR3 DNA: TGCGCCAGCAGCTTGAAGGGCGGGGGTATCGGAGGTACGCAGTATTTT. It yields the protein CASSLKGGGIGGTQYF. The full variable domain, in which reference TRBV5-1 and TRBJ2-3 provide the parts outside the CDR3, is KAGVTQTPRYLIKTRGQQVTLSCSPISGHRSVSWYQQTPGQGLQFLFEYFSETQRNKGNFPGRFSGRQFSNSRSEMNVSTLELGDSALYLCASSLKGGGIGGTQYFGPGTRLTVL.

This chain connects TRBV4-2 to TRBJ2-5; 9 positions agree with TRBD1. V lost 4 bases to trimming and J lost 0 bases; unmatched junction nucleotides: 3. The germline CDR1 and CDR2 sequences are LGHNA and YNFKEQ. This CDR3 contains 15 residues. CDR3 DNA sequence: TGTGCCAGCAGCCGACAGGGGGGGAACCAAGAGACCCAGTACTTC. Residues: CASSRQGGNQETQYF.

The chain recombines TRBV9 with TRBJ2-3; tentatively, D is TRBD2 (5 bases). CDR3 length equals 14 residues. V was clipped by 1 base and J by 0 bases, with 6 bases between them. Germline CDR1 SGDLS, CDR2 YYNGEE. CDR3 amino acids: CASSVRTSTDTQYF. The CDR3 bases are TGTGCCAGCAGCGTAAGGACTAGCACAGATACGCAGTATTTT.

The chain carries TRBV11-2 and TRBJ2-2; TRBD2 matches at 12 bases. The CDR3 has 18 residues. CDR1 is SGHAT, CDR2 FQNNGV, per germline. V lost 4 bases and J lost 5; bases outside the gene matches: 11. CDR3 sequence: CASSSRLAGEVRTGELFF. CDR3 in DNA: TGTGCCAGCAGCTCTCGACTAGCGGGAGAGGTTAGGACCGGGGAGCTGTTTTTT. The whole variable domain, remainder taken from reference TRBV11-2 and TRBJ2-2, is EAGVAQSPRYKIIEKRQSVAFWCNPISGHATLYWYQQILGQGPKLLIQFQNNGVVDDSQLPKDRFSAERLKGVDSTLKIQPAKLEDSAVYLCASSSRLAGEVRTGELFFGEGSRLTVL.

The V and J genes are TRBV19 and TRBJ2-1, with D unclear. CDR3 size: 12 residues. CDR1 LNHDA and CDR2 SQIVND come from the germline V gene (reference sequence). Between the trimmed V and J ends, which lost 3 bases and 6 bases, there was a span of 6 bases. CDR3 region: CASSMVRNEQFF. The CDR3 DNA reads TGTGCCAGTAGTATGGTGCGCAATGAGCAGTTCTTC.

The gene calls are TRBV28 and TRBJ1-4; no reliable D call. V lost 6 bases and J 4 bases, leaving 12 bases between the germline ends. The CDR3 is 14 residues long. Germline V gives CDR1 MDHEN, CDR2 SYDVKM. The CDR3 nucleotides are TGTGCCAGCAGCAGTGGCGGAAGTAATGAAAAACTGTTTTTT. Encoded protein: CASSSGGSNEKLFF.

The CDR3, as DNA: TGTGCCAGCAGCATAACAGTTTCTGGGGCCAACGTCCTGACTTTC. Translated, it gives CASSITVSGANVLTF. The V gene is TRBV11-2, the J gene TRBJ2-6; D not certain. The CDR3 loop spans 15 amino acids. Germline V CDR1 and CDR2: SGHAT, FQNNGV. The V end was cut by 5 bases, the J end by 1 base, with 9 bases between.

This clone was seen a single time. This chain joins TRBV19 and TRBJ2-6, with 8 bases that match TRBD1. Germline assignment: CDR1 LNHDA and CDR2 SQIVND (reference sequence). After removal of 5 bases from V and 4 bases from J, the junction contained 7 bases not matched to a gene. The CDR3 totals 16 residues. For the CDR3, the DNA is TGTGCCAGTAGTCCCACAGGGGGAGTCGGGGCCAACGTCCTGACTTTC. It codes for CASSPTGGVGANVLTF.

The chain employs TRBV6-5 and TRBJ2-7, with TRBD2 identical over 12 bases. The V gene's germline CDR1 is MNHEY and CDR2 SVGAGI. The CDR3 has 15 residues. V lost 1 base and J lost 2; bases outside the gene matches: 0. The CDR3 DNA follows: TGTGCCAGCAGTTACTGGACTAGCGGGACCTACGAGCAGTACTTC. Protein: CASSYWTSGTYEQYF.

The CDR3: CASSLHYSYEQYF. The CDR3 nucleotides are TGTGCCAGTAGCTTGCACTACTCCTACGAGCAGTACTTC. The gene calls are TRBV19 and TRBJ2-7; no definite D call. CDR3 size: 13 residues. V was pared by 6 bases and J by 0 bases, with 9 bases between. The germline V gene encodes CDR1 LNHDA and CDR2 SQIVND (reference sequence).